This T cell receptor (beta chain) was identified in a study of cytomegalovirus exposure and HLA in healthy donors. Study summary: Roughly 89 million unique TCR sequences came from HLA-typed donors in an early release.

PCR amplification relied on 60 Vbeta primers (plus 13 Jbeta primers). Sequenced by immunoSEQ multiplex PCR; TCRdb stores in-frame clones only, minus some. This sample's table has about 140,000 clones. Germline assignment: CDR1 MNHNS and CDR2 SASEGT. Between the trimmed V and J ends, which lost 8 bases and 4 bases, there was a span of 17 bases. This CDR3 is 15 amino acids long. This sequence joins TRBV6-1 and TRBJ1-4; the D gene is possibly TRBD1 (6 bases). This TCR was recovered from a man aged 35 to 55 in good health and CMV-seronegative. The sequencing sample was made of PBMCs. CDR3 DNA: TGTGCCAGCGCGTTTACGGGACACCTTAATGAAAAACTGTTTTTT. Translating it yields CASAFTGHLNEKLFF.